The text below deals with one TCR beta chain. Germline CDR1 is SGHRS and CDR2 is YFSETQ. The V end was cut by 2 bases, the J end by 0 bases, with 12 bases between. The CDR3 has 16 residues. The data stem from a study of blood T cell repertoires in COVID-19. Participants had their cohort set by participant-reported clinical history. Assay used: immunoSEQ multiplex PCR; TCRdb lists only in-frame clones, some missing. The sample records more than 400,000 clones, approximately 86% being singletons. The sequence was collected from a woman aged 18 to 35 who had recovered from COVID-19. The V and J genes are TRBV5-1 and TRBJ1-3; D not certain. Sequenced: PBMCs or T cells enriched from blood (not recorded which). The CDR3 DNA follows: TGCGCCAGCAGCTTATCCTGGCAATTCTCTGGAAACACCATATATTTT. Its protein is CASSLSWQFSGNTIYF.